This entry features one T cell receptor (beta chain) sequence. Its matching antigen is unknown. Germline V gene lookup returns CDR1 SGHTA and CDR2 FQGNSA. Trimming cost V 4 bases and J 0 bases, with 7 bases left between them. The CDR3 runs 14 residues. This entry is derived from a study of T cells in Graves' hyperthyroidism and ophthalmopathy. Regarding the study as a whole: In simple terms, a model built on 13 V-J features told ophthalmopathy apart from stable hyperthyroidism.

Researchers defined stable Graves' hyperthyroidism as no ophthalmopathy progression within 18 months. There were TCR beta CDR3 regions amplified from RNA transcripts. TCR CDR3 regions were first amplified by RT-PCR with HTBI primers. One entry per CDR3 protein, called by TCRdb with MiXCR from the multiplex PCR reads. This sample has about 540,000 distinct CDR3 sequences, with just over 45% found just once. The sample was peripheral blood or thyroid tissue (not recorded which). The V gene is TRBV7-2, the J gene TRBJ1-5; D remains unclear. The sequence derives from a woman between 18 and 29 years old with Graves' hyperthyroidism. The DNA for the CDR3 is TGTACCAGCAGCTCGGACCCTAGCAATCAGCCCCAGCATTTT. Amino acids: CTSSSDPSNQPQHF.